The 14 T cell receptor beta chains in this list originate from one sample, sequenced in a study of T-cell reconstitution after alpha-beta-depleted transplantation in children. A TCRbeta library incorporating unique molecular identifiers was prepared. TCRdb reanalysed the PCR reads using MiXCR and keeps one entry per CDR3 protein. This sample has some 240,000 distinct CDR3 sequences, with more than 10% found just once. The starting material was PBMCs from the stem cell graft donor, obtained from the stem cell graft. All receptors derive from a human donor who donated a stem cell graft to a child with acute lymphoblastic leukemia.

This clonotype was observed a handful of times. J is TRBJ1-2 and V is TRBV20-1, with D maybe TRBD1 (5 bases). This CDR3 comprises 14 residues. CDR1 is DFQATT and CDR2 is SNEGSKA in the germline V gene (reference sequence). The ends were cut back, 1 base at V and 4 bases at J, with 13 bases in the middle. The CDR3 here is CSARVGQEIYGYTF. For the CDR3, the DNA is TGCAGTGCTAGAGTGGGGCAGGAGATCTATGGCTACACCTTC.

This clonotype was counted between two and nine times. This chain connects TRBV7-9 to TRBJ2-7, with TRBD2 matching 9 bases. The germline CDR1 and CDR2 sequences are SEHNR and FQNEAQ (reference sequence). This CDR3 is 16 amino acids long. After removal of 6 bases from V and 2 bases from J, the junction contained 11 bases not matched to a gene. CDR3: CASSLPTSGLTYEQYF. The CDR3, as DNA: TGTGCCAGCAGTCTCCCTACTAGCGGGCTTACCTACGAGCAGTACTTC. Using reference TRBV7-9 and TRBJ2-7 for the parts outside the CDR3, the full variable domain is DTGVSQNPRHKITKRGQNVTFRCDPISEHNRLYWYRQTLGQGPEFLTYFQNEAQLEKSRLLSDRFSAERPKGSFSTLEIQRTEQGDSAMYLCASSLPTSGLTYEQYFGPGTRLTVT.

This clonotype was recorded many times. The chain is built from TRBV20-1 and TRBJ2-7; D remains unclear. Germline V gene data show CDR1 as DFQATT and CDR2 as SNEGSKA (reference sequence). V lost 2 bases, J lost 6 bases, and 11 bases lay in between. CDR3 length: 12 residues. The CDR3 loop reads CSARPPAFEQYF. CDR3 bases: TGCAGTGCTAGACCCCCGGCGTTCGAGCAGTACTTC.

This clonotype was counted at least ten times. The V gene is TRBV7-6, the J gene TRBJ2-5; 7 bases fit TRBD1. The CDR3 totals 15 residues. Germline CDR1 and CDR2: SGHVS and FNYEAQ. Trimming removed 5 bases from V and 1 base from J; junction bases left unmatched: 7. CDR3 residues: CASSNPGTAQETQYF. The CDR3 nucleotides read TGTGCCAGCAGCAATCCCGGGACAGCCCAAGAGACCCAGTACTTC.

At least ten counts were recorded for this clonotype. The CDR3 region is CASSLERGTEAFF. The CDR3 region has the DNA TGTGCCAGCAGCTTAGAAAGGGGCACTGAAGCTTTCTTT. The chain employs TRBV11-2 and TRBJ1-1; D may be TRBD1 (5 bases). V was cut by 0 bases and J by 4 bases, with 6 bases left in between. The CDR3 is 13 residues long. Germline V gene data show CDR1 as SGHAT and CDR2 as FQNNGV.

Concerning this clonotype: Given a much more abundant clone one base away, this may be a read error. This sequence joins TRBV6-2 or TRBV6-3 and TRBJ2-1; perhaps TRBD2 as D (5 bases). V was cut by 8 bases and J by 9 bases, with 23 bases left in between. Looked up from germline, CDR1 is MNHEY and CDR2 is SVGEGT. The CDR3 is made up of 15 amino acids. Here the CDR3 reads CASHTRVRTNGEQFF. The CDR3 nucleotides read TGTGCCAGCCACACGAGGGTCAGAACAAATGGTGAGCAGTTCTTC.

The rearrangement joins TRBV5-1 to TRBJ1-2; 8 nucleotides agree with TRBD1. This CDR3 is built from 16 residues. Germline values: CDR1 SGHRS, CDR2 YFSETQ. The ends lost 4 bases at V and 8 bases at J; junction bases unmatched: 16. The CDR3: CASSPMVSGTGGGYTF. In DNA form, the CDR3 reads TGCGCCAGCAGCCCGATGGTTTCCGGGACAGGAGGCGGCTACACCTTC. The whole variable domain, remainder taken from reference TRBV5-1 and TRBJ1-2, is KAGVTQTPRYLIKTRGQQVTLSCSPISGHRSVSWYQQTPGQGLQFLFEYFSETQRNKGNFPGRFSGRQFSNSRSEMNVSTLELGDSALYLCASSPMVSGTGGGYTFGSGTRLTVV.

This clonotype appeared a few times. The chain employs TRBV20-1 and TRBJ2-1; 8 bases are shared with TRBD2. Germline V gene sequence: CDR1 DFQATT, CDR2 SNEGSKA (reference sequence). This CDR3 has 15 residues. Unmatched junction bases numbered 11, after V lost 3 bases and J lost 7 bases. The CDR3 bases are TGCAGTGCTAGTCTTCGTCTAGCGGGTAATAATGAGCAGTTCTTC. Translating gives CSASLRLAGNNEQFF.

This clonotype was found many times. The V call is TRBV12-3 or TRBV12-4, the J call TRBJ2-7, with D unresolved. The CDR3 covers 13 residues. Trimming pared 6 bases from V and 3 bases from J, leaving 12 bases between. This CDR3 reads CASSIGFNYEQYF. The DNA of the CDR3 is TGTGCCAGCAGCATCGGTTTCAACTACGAGCAGTACTTC.

This clonotype occurred many times. The chain combines TRBV7-6 with TRBJ2-5; TRBD2 matches at 7 bases. The CDR3 spans 16 residues. V shed 5 bases, J shed 1 base, and the junction held 10 bases outside the gene matches. Per the germline V gene, CDR1 is SGHVS and CDR2 is FNYEAQ. CDR3 DNA: TGTGCCAGCAGCCTGGCGCCAGCGGGGTTCCAAGAGACCCAGTACTTC. Protein product: CASSLAPAGFQETQYF.

This clonotype was recorded many times. The V and J genes are TRBV29-1 and TRBJ2-7; 10 nucleotides line up with TRBD1. Germline V gene lookup returns CDR1 SQVTM and CDR2 ANQGSEA. The junction had 7 bases not matched to a gene; V was cut back by 7 bases and J by 1 base. The CDR3 sequence is 14 residues long. CDR3 region: CSGTPGQGSYEQYF. The CDR3 DNA is TGCAGCGGTACGCCGGGACAGGGGTCCTACGAGCAGTACTTC.

This clonotype occurred many times. The V gene is TRBV5-1, the J gene TRBJ1-2; D is ambiguous. The CDR3 has 13 residues. Trimming cost V 1 base and J 6 bases, with 10 bases left between them. CDR1 SGHRS and CDR2 YFSETQ come from the germline V gene. The CDR3: CASSLSGGNGYTF. In nucleotides, the CDR3 is TGCGCCAGCAGCTTGAGTGGTGGAAATGGCTACACCTTC.

The J gene is TRBJ2-2, the V gene TRBV19, with D tentatively TRBD1 or TRBD2 (5 bases each). In germline, CDR1 is LNHDA, CDR2 SQIVND (reference sequence). Trimming took off 3 bases at V and 8 bases at J, with 13 bases between the two ends. The CDR3 contains 14 residues. CDR3 sequence: CASSITGAVGELFF. CDR3 DNA: TGTGCCAGTAGTATTACCGGGGCTGTGGGGGAGCTGTTTTTT.

Comments on this clonotype: One end of the junction varies from germline; a read error may be responsible. The chain's CDR3 is CTSSFDRDPSIAKNIQYF. The CDR3, as DNA: TGTACCAGCAGTTTCGACAGGGACCCCTCAATAGCCAAAAACATTCAGTACTTC. The V call is TRBV3-1, the J call TRBJ2-4, with TRBD1 matching 7 bases. From germline, CDR1 is LGHDT and CDR2 YNNKEL (reference sequence). The CDR3 length is 18 residues.